The TCR beta chain under discussion was sequenced for a study of post-analysis software for immune sequencing data. The CDR3 consists of 15 residues. Per the germline V gene, CDR1 is LGHNA and CDR2 is YNFKEQ. With 4 bases removed from V and 6 bases from J, the gap between germline ends came to 15 bases. Each TCR beta cDNA library carried unique molecular identifiers. Each CDR3 protein is one row after TCRdb ran MiXCR on the PCR reads. The sample has fewer than 850,000 distinct CDR3 sequences, approximately 44% seen once. In regard to this clonotype: As yet, its antigen is unknown.

Findings of the study overall: Five or six TRBV segments were more frequent in patients than controls; TRBV5-6, TRBV5-1 and TRBV20-1 belonged to this group.

Source material: blood. The receptor was derived from a girl under 18 with multiple sclerosis. The chain couples TRBV4-2 to TRBJ1-4, with D possibly TRBD1 on 5 matching bases. The CDR3 sequence is CASSPERGADEKLFF. In nucleotides, the CDR3 is TGTGCCAGCAGCCCCGAGAGGGGAGCGGATGAAAAACTGTTTTTT.